This T cell receptor beta chain is drawn from a study of blood T cell repertoires in COVID-19. Study summary: COVID-19 samples, acute and convalescent, were from the United States, Italy and Spain. PBMCs, B-cell-depleted T cells, or T cells provided the cDNA or gDNA that made up the material.

Germline V gene lookup returns CDR1 SGHRS and CDR2 YFSETQ. The V end was cut by 0 bases, the J end by 6 bases, with 10 bases between. The length of the CDR3 is 15 residues. The authors' processing: Amplification from reference gene primers served as the basis for estimated nucleated cell counts. Assay: immunoSEQ multiplex PCR; the TCRdb copy retains only in-frame clones and omits some. That table furnishes V, J and clone size, whereas the DNA furnished D and trimming. Of about 430,000 clones in the sample, 70% to 90% are singletons; the top ten hold roughly 1.4%. The chain recombines TRBV5-1 with TRBJ1-6; tentatively, D is TRBD1 (5 bases). The sequence was obtained from a woman between 18 and 29 years old who had been exposed to COVID-19. Sequencing input: PBMCs or T cells enriched from blood (not recorded which). CDR3 DNA sequence: TGCGCCAGCAGCTTGGCTCCAGGGCCTAATTCACCCCTCCACTTT. This codes for CASSLAPGPNSPLHF.